The subject of this entry is one T cell receptor beta chain. Sequenced by immunoSEQ multiplex PCR; TCRdb stores in-frame clones only, minus some. The sample includes 68,000 or so clones, 80% to 90% of them seen just once. The data were taken from a study of blood T cell repertoires in COVID-19. Per the germline V gene, CDR1 is SGHTA and CDR2 is FQGNSA. The CDR3 length is 15 residues. V lost 6 bases and J lost 5, with 17 bases in between. Sequences were obtained from peripheral blood. V is TRBV7-2 and J is TRBJ2-4; D may be TRBD1 (6 bases). The origin of this receptor is a man over 45 with acute or convalescent COVID-19. CDR3 sequence (DNA): TGTGCCAGCAGTCAACCACAGGGCGTTCAAAACATTCAGTACTTC. Its translation is CASSQPQGVQNIQYF.